This record concerns one T cell receptor beta chain sequence. As yet, its antigen is unknown. The sample belongs to a study of STAT5B mutations in CD4+ large granular lymphocyte leukemia. The CDR3 consists of 13 residues. Germline CDR1 and CDR2: SNHLY and FYNNEI. Trimming left V 4 bases short and J 6 bases short, with 10 bases between. This was a survey-level run. Repertoires were generated with immunoSEQ multiplex PCR, while TCRdb's copy carries only in-frame clones and drops some. Found here are tens of thousands of clones, just under 75% of them singletons; the top ten hold approximately 1.1%. Study-wide points: 8/27 top patient clones versus 2/35 control clones were TRBV06-family. Without HLA matching, higher CD4+ than CD8+ T-LGLL clonality could reflect small sample size.

The TCR comes from a human donor in good health. The chain recombines TRBV2 with TRBJ2-1; D remains unclear. Sequencing was carried out using CD4+ T cells from blood buffy coats. CDR3 loop: CASSVSLVNEQFF. CDR3 sequence (DNA): TGTGCCAGCAGTGTATCTCTCGTCAATGAGCAGTTCTTC. Full variable domain (outside the CDR3, taken from reference TRBV2 and TRBJ2-1): EPEVTQTPSHQVTQMGQEVILRCVPISNHLYFYWYRQILGQKVEFLVSFYNNEISEKSEIFDDQFSVERPDGSNFTLKIRSTKLEDSAMYFCASSVSLVNEQFFGPGTRLTVL.